This T cell receptor (beta chain) originates from a study of CD8 T cells in ankylosing spondylitis. There are a few counts of this clonotype. What it recognizes is unknown. TCRdb processed the 5' RACE reads anew with MiXCR; each CDR3 protein has one entry. The sample lists about 700,000 distinct CDR3 sequences; 15% to 20% were seen once. Study results and limitations: What seemed typical of ankylosing spondylitis blood was a TCR beta motif built from roughly eight highly homologous variants.

Deletions cut 0 bases from V and 3 bases from J, with 10 bases between. This CDR3 is 15 amino acids long. The germline CDR1 and CDR2 sequences are SGHNT and YYREEE (reference sequence). The rearrangement joins TRBV5-4 to TRBJ2-1, with D possibly being TRBD2 (7 bases). Sample: blood, either unsorted or a sorted T cell fraction (not recorded which). The origin of this receptor is a male donor with ankylosing spondylitis. CDR3 residues: CASSLGGGIYNEQFF. The CDR3 nucleotides are TGTGCCAGCAGCTTGGGCGGGGGCATCTACAATGAGCAGTTCTTC.